The 20 T cell receptor beta chains in this list originate from one sample, sequenced in a study of blood T cells in healthy people across ages. A second PCR of about 7 to 12 cycles used a sample-barcoded 5' primer and a J-beta primer mix. In TCRdb, the 5' RACE reads were re-called with MiXCR into one record per CDR3 protein. The sample includes some 940,000 distinct CDR3 sequences, just under 30% of them seen just once. These records were also assigned to another study, of T cells of mothers and their children.

Sequenced: blood. Receptors originate from a woman in her thirties or forties in good health.

This clonotype has a handful of counts. A read error may be the cause here, since a much bigger clone is one base away. This chain links TRBV20-1 with TRBJ2-3; the D gene is possibly TRBD1 (6 bases). Germline V CDR1 and CDR2: DFQATT, SNEGSKA (reference sequence). The germline V and J ends were trimmed by 5 bases and 4 bases, with 16 bases remaining between them. CDR3 length: 14 residues. The CDR3 nucleotides are TGCAGTGCTCCCGTCAGGGGTGATGCAGATACGCAGTATTTT. Its protein is CSAPVRGDADTQYF.

This clonotype occurred a few times. Here the CDR3 reads CASSDRQGIYEYF. In DNA, the CDR3 is TGCGCCAGCAGCGACCGACAGGGGATTTACGAGTACTTC. V gene TRBV5-1 combines with J gene TRBJ2-4, with 8 bases aligning to TRBD1. J was trimmed by 14 bases and V by 4 bases; bases with no gene match: 11. Germline CDR1 SGHRS, CDR2 YFSETQ. The CDR3 runs 13 residues.

Notes on this clonotype: Being one base from a much bigger clone, this may be a read error. V is TRBV7-2 and J is TRBJ2-1, with D tentatively TRBD1 or TRBD2 (5 bases each). The CDR3 consists of 16 residues. The V gene's germline CDR1 is SGHTA and CDR2 FQGNSA. Trimming shortened V by 10 bases and J by 8 bases, and 27 bases separated the two germline ends. CDR3 region: CAIELPGRRRSDEQFF. For the CDR3, the DNA is TGTGCCATCGAGCTGCCGGGACGTAGGAGGTCTGATGAGCAGTTCTTC. The full variable domain, rest sourced from reference TRBV7-2 and TRBJ2-1, is GAGVSQSPSNKVTEKGKDVELRCDPISGHTALYWYRQSLGQGLEFLIYFQGNSAPDKSGLPSDRFSAERTGGSVSTLTIQRTQQEDSAVYLCAIELPGRRRSDEQFFGPGTRLTVL.

For this clonotype: One base away lies a much larger clone, so this may be a sequencing read error. The CDR3 sequence: CSVESRGMSETQYF. The DNA of the CDR3 is TGCAGCGTTGAATCCCGGGGAATGAGCGAGACCCAGTACTTC. The rearrangement joins TRBV29-1 to TRBJ2-5, with D possibly TRBD2 on 5 matching bases. The CDR3 has 14 amino acids. The V end lost 2 bases, the J end lost 5 bases, and 15 bases lay between the germline ends. Germline lookup yields CDR1 SQVTM and CDR2 ANQGSEA.

The sample holds a few counts of this clonotype. V and J are TRBV6-2 or TRBV6-3 and TRBJ2-1, with TRBD1 matching over 7 bases. CDR1 and CDR2 (germline): MNHEY, SVGEGT. The CDR3 contains 15 residues. V was pared by 7 bases and J by 13 bases, with 19 bases of the junction left unmatched. The CDR3 sequence is CASTTAGTAQETQFF. The CDR3 nucleotides read TGTGCCAGCACTACAGCCGGGACAGCTCAAGAGACCCAGTTCTTC.

The V and J genes are TRBV28 and TRBJ2-2, with D hard to call. The CDR3 sequence is 11 residues long. CDR1 is MDHEN, CDR2 SYDVKM, per germline. Trimming took 6 bases from V and 9 from J, leaving 8 bases between them. In nucleotides, the CDR3 is TGTGCCAGCAGCCGACCCAGGGAGCTGTTTTTT. Translated, it gives CASSRPRELFF.

This chain links TRBV28 with TRBJ2-7; possibly TRBD2 for D (5 bases). This CDR3 is built from 11 residues. The germline gives CDR1 MDHEN, CDR2 SYDVKM. V dropped 6 bases and J dropped 7 bases, with 10 bases sitting between them. CDR3 loop: CASSLREEQYF. In nucleotides, the CDR3 is TGTGCCAGCAGCTTAAGGGAGGAGCAGTACTTC.

This clonotype was detected a few times. V gene TRBV4-1 combines with J gene TRBJ2-1, with TRBD1 matching 9 bases. The CDR3 sequence is 13 residues long. V shed 3 bases and J 12 bases; nucleotides not matched to a gene: 6. Germline-derived CDR1 and CDR2 are MGHRA and YSYEKL. CDR3 protein: CASSQAGQGTQFF. CDR3 nucleotide sequence: TGCGCCAGCAGCCAGGCCGGACAGGGGACGCAGTTCTTC.

This clonotype was observed a handful of times. J is TRBJ1-1 and V is TRBV18, with 7 bases fitting TRBD1. Germline trimming cut 3 bases from V and 8 bases from J; bases unmatched to any gene: 9. The CDR3 is 14 residues long. Germline assignment: CDR1 KGHSH and CDR2 LQKENI. CDR3 DNA: TGTGCCAGCTCACCCGACAGGGTTGGTGGGGAAGCTTTCTTT. Its protein is CASSPDRVGGEAFF.

This clonotype was found many times. The chain employs TRBV9 and TRBJ2-3; D unresolved. Trimming left V 2 bases short and J 2 bases short, with 9 bases between. CDR3 length: 14 residues. From germline, CDR1 is SGDLS and CDR2 YYNGEE. For the CDR3, the DNA is TGTGCCAGCAGCGTTGACCGATCCACAGATACGCAGTATTTT. This gives the protein CASSVDRSTDTQYF.

The V and J genes are TRBV5-1 and TRBJ2-5, with D hard to call. V lost 3 bases and J 11 bases, leaving 23 bases between the germline ends. The germline CDR1 and CDR2 sequences are SGHRS and YFSETQ. The CDR3 consists of 15 residues. The chain's CDR3 is CASSSLVSGGGEQYF. DNA of the CDR3: TGCGCCAGCAGCTCCCTAGTATCTGGTGGCGGTGAGCAGTACTTC.

About this clonotype: This may stem from a read error, because a much larger clone lies one nucleotide away. The V and J genes are TRBV7-9 and TRBJ2-5; D is perhaps TRBD1 or TRBD2 (6 bases each). Germline CDR1 SEHNR, CDR2 FQNEAQ (reference sequence). The germline V and J ends were trimmed by 5 bases and 4 bases, with 11 bases remaining between them. This CDR3 is built from 13 residues. The CDR3 loop is CASSIQGGETQYF. CDR3 DNA sequence: TGTGCCAGCAGCATACAGGGAGGAGAGACCCAGTACTTC.

In nucleotides, the CDR3 is TGTGCCAGCAGTGAAGCGCTTAGAGGGCTAGCGTGGTTCTTC. This translates into CASSEALRGLAWFF. V gene TRBV2 combines with J gene TRBJ2-1; D is possibly TRBD2 (6 bases). Germline assignment: CDR1 SNHLY and CDR2 FYNNEI. V was clipped by 0 bases and J by 15 bases, with 18 bases between them. The CDR3 totals 14 residues.

On this clonotype itself: This may come from a read error, since a much larger clone is one base off. J is TRBJ2-1 and V is TRBV5-6; 7 nucleotides match TRBD2. This CDR3 is 16 amino acids long. Germline V lookup: CDR1 SGHDT, CDR2 YYEEEE. CDR3 sequence reads: CASSPPSGASYNERFF. Written as DNA, the CDR3 is TGTGCCAGCAGTCCCCCAAGCGGGGCCTCCTACAATGAGCGGTTCTTC.

This clonotype was seen more than once but under ten times. The rearrangement links TRBV7-9 to TRBJ1-2, with D uncertain. The CDR3 consists of 14 residues. The germline gives CDR1 SEHNR, CDR2 FQNEAQ (reference sequence). V was cut by 1 base and J by 7 bases, with 13 bases left in between. CDR3 sequence (DNA): TGTGCCAGCAGCTTAGGACCGCAAGGTGCTGGCTACACCTTC. It codes for CASSLGPQGAGYTF.

This clonotype was detected a few times. The chain uses TRBV2 and TRBJ2-5, with 7 bases identical to TRBD1. The V and J ends lost 2 bases and 5 bases, in that order; junction bases with no gene match: 8. Per germline, CDR1 SNHLY and CDR2 FYNNEI. The CDR3 contains 15 residues. CDR3 sequence (DNA): TGTGCCAGCAGTGAAAGTTTGACAGGGCGGGAGACCCAGTACTTC. This gives the protein CASSESLTGRETQYF.

This clonotype was observed a few times. The chain joins TRBV7-2 to TRBJ1-6; D gene unclear. The CDR3 spans 16 residues. In germline, CDR1 is SGHTA, CDR2 FQGNSA. V was trimmed by 0 bases and J by 7 bases, leaving 13 bases between them. The CDR3 reads CASSLAHGRQNSPLHF. In DNA form, the CDR3 reads TGTGCCAGCAGCTTAGCTCACGGGCGCCAGAATTCACCCCTCCACTTT. The whole variable domain, filled in from reference TRBV7-2 and TRBJ1-6, reads GAGVSQSPSNKVTEKGKDVELRCDPISGHTALYWYRQSLGQGLEFLIYFQGNSAPDKSGLPSDRFSAERTGGSVSTLTIQRTQQEDSAVYLCASSLAHGRQNSPLHFGNGTRLTVT.

The CDR3 nucleotides are TGTGCCAGCAGTTACCGTAGTGGACTAGCGGTTAGCACAGATACGCAGTATTTT. Its protein is CASSYRSGLAVSTDTQYF. The genes are TRBV6-5 and TRBJ2-3; 10 bases are shared with TRBD2. The length of the CDR3 is 18 residues. Germline values: CDR1 MNHEY, CDR2 SVGAGI. Trimming cost V 2 bases and J 0 bases; bases outside gene matches: 8.

This clonotype appeared many times. The chain is built from TRBV3-1 and TRBJ1-5; TRBD1 is a possible D gene (6 bases). This CDR3 spans 15 amino acids. The germline V gene has CDR1 LGHDT and CDR2 YNNKEL (reference sequence). The V gene lost 2 bases and the J gene lost 3 bases, with 11 bases spanning the gap. CDR3 DNA: TGTGCCAGCAGCCAAACAGGGATTGTCAATCAGCCCCAGCATTTT. It specifies CASSQTGIVNQPQHF.

This clonotype was detected a few times. This chain uses TRBV2 with TRBJ1-2, with D tentatively TRBD1 (5 bases). This CDR3 has 14 amino acids. Trimming removed 6 bases from V and 8 bases from J, with 19 bases in between. CDR1 is SNHLY, CDR2 FYNNEI, per germline. Written as DNA, the CDR3 is TGTGCCAGCAGGGCAGGGTATGTTGTCGCGGGCTACACCTTC. Translation: CASRAGYVVAGYTF.